What follows is one TCR beta chain and its context. Antigen unknown. At one boundary the junction diverges from the germline segment, which might be a read error. Researchers amplified the TCR beta CDR3 regions from RNA transcripts. Researchers ran a first-round RT-PCR on the TCR CDR3 using the HTBI primer set. MiXCR was run by TCRdb on the multiplex PCR reads, yielding one entry per CDR3 protein. The table shows about 560,000 distinct CDR3 sequences, with around 17% occurring only once. The CDR3 has 13 amino acids. The V gene's germline CDR1 is SNHLY and CDR2 FYNNEI. The sample comes from a study of T cells in Graves' hyperthyroidism and ophthalmopathy. Researchers barred patients who had uncontrolled infection, other autoimmune disease, pregnancy or lactation. Study findings and constraints: Most thyroid clonotypes expanded above 0.001 were also detected in blood.

The sample was blood. V is TRBV2 and J is TRBJ1-1; D is unclear. This clonotype was sampled from a woman aged 18-35 years with Graves' hyperthyroidism. Here the CDR3 DNA reads TGTGCCATCAGTGAGGATGGGAACACTGAAGCTTTCTTT. Amino acid sequence: CAISEDGNTEAFF.